This TCR beta chain emerged from a study of shared clonotypes between healthy human individuals (TCRdb year 2020). With regard to the full study: A couple of women and a few men aged 18 to 49 years were included in the cohort. To increase sequencing depth and limit assay-specific biases, different laboratories used diverse techniques to prepare libraries and sequence TCR repertoires. The study deeply sequenced blood TCR repertoires of about 5 healthy adults to estimate repertoire size and the extent of clonotype sharing between individuals. For each donor, CD4 naive and CD4 memory were each given three plates, CD8 naive was given two plates, and CD8 memory was given one plate. Leukapheresis yielded between about 0.9 and 10 billion PBMCs per donor. The investigation overall reported the following: Compared with non-shared clonotypes, the clonotypes found in all four sorted-subset donors had higher generation probabilities. The genetic and exposure-history diversity represented was limited by the small number of donors. Naive subsets generally had larger estimated clonotype richness than memory subsets did. Across four donors, approximately 4.9% of naive CD4, around 3.3% of naive CD8, under 2.5% of memory CD4, and around 0.4% of memory CD8 clonotypes were shared. Even with the large sequencing depth, rarefaction of the sorted-subset datasets indicated that sequencing was incomplete. Sampling was limited to blood, and TCR repertoires in tissue likely differ from TCR repertoires in blood. Based on pairwise subsampling, the degree of clonotype sharing among donors was expected to be affected by sequencing depth.

Using the deep immunoSEQ assay, multiplex PCR amplified TCR CDR3 regions from genomic DNA. For each cell subset, the extracted genomic DNA was distributed evenly across all wells of several immunoSEQ 96-well plates, and each plate served as one replicate. For sorted subsets, about 0.2 ug genomic DNA, equal to 25,000 to 35,000 T cell genomes, was loaded into each replicate PCR. Purified libraries were measured with a Qubit 3.0 fluorometer, size-checked on a Bioanalyzer 2100, and measured again with the KAPA Library Quantification kit. Every immunoSEQ 96-well plate was sequenced on a dedicated single-read 150-cycle Illumina NextSeq 550 flow cell. As for how the authors treated the data: Because the immunoSEQ output included only junctional sequences and no quality scores, the filtering could not be the same as the filtering used for full-length reads. To assign V/J genes and CDR3, sequences were annotated against IMGT germline references using PyIR, a Python wrapper for IgBLAST v1.9. Reads were filtered out if the reads had weak V/J assignments (E-value above 1e-6), no CDR3, stop codons, out-of-frame junctions, or ambiguous translated residues. V3J clonotypes were defined by identical inferred V gene, J gene, and CDR3 amino acid sequence. Percentage overlap between repertoires was computed as shared unique clonotypes divided by the size of the smaller repertoire. Repertoire richness was assessed with RTK rarefaction, the Chao1 estimator, and Recon v2.1 estimates of unobserved clonotypes. Generation probabilities for all TCRbeta clonotypes obtained by the gDNA method from a handful of donors were computed using OLGA. Entries here come from immuneACCESS through TCRdb and include only in-frame sequences with V and J called. Some clones fail to appear in such tables; in the studies checked, an unresolved V gene covers under half of the shortfall, and the cause of the remainder is unknown. That table furnishes V, J and clone size, whereas the DNA furnished D and trimming. For this sample the table gives about 2.1 million clones, of which 85% to 95% were detected only once. About 1.8% of the sample is held by the ten biggest clonotypes.

Germline trimming: 5 bases from V, 5 bases from J; junction bases outside gene matches: 9. There are 15 amino acids in the CDR3, from cysteine to phenylalanine inclusive. The only DNA kept is the CDR3, 45 bases in frame from the first base. According to the germline V gene, CDR1 reads MDHEN and CDR2 reads SYDVKM. CD8 naive samples consisted of CD45RO-negative cells that were positively selected for CCR7, yielding a CD45RA+CCR7+ population without TemRA cells. The donors were healthy, HIV-negative adults who had no recently reported acute infections or vaccinations. Every donor was a Caucasian adult living in Nashville, Tennessee, USA. Blood was collected by leukapheresis, and PBMCs were isolated by Ficoll-Histopaque density gradient centrifugation and then cryopreserved in liquid nitrogen vapor phase. Purity and quantity of every magnetically sorted T cell population were checked by analytical flow cytometry. From each sorted fraction, genomic DNA was isolated and quantified by UV absorbance on a Nanodrop 2000c.

Comments on this clone: Its antigen remains unidentified. Base qualities are not at hand, and no much larger clone is one base apart.

This TCR came from a man aged 18 to 29 in good health. Some clones in this sample may be carry-over from other donors' samples. Input material: naive CD8+ T cells from PBMCs. What this sample's cell subset or site label stands for: CD45RA+CCR7+. The chain was built from TRBV28 and TRBJ2-1, with TRBD2 identical over 7 junction bases. The bases are TGTGCCAGCAGTCCGGGCGGGAGCATCGACAATGAGCAGTTCTTC. Protein translation: CASSPGGSIDNEQFF.